These 8 T cell receptor beta chains share one sample of origin, sequenced in a study of blood T cells in healthy people across ages. With a J-beta primer mix and a sample-barcoded 5' primer, a second PCR ran roughly 7 to 11 cycles. Each CDR3 protein is one row after TCRdb ran MiXCR on the 5' RACE reads. This table holds 1,100,000 or so distinct CDR3 sequences, under 55% found once. Source material: blood. These receptors all stem from an older woman in good health.

This chain connects TRBV28 to TRBJ2-7; 11 nucleotides match TRBD2. This CDR3 contains 15 residues. CDR1 and CDR2 (germline): MDHEN, SYDVKM. V lost 1 base, J lost 2 bases, and 1 base stayed unmatched. The CDR3 DNA reads as TGTGCCAGCAGTTTATTACTAGCGGGGGCCTACGAGCAGTACTTC. This sequence encodes CASSLLLAGAYEQYF.

The rearrangement links TRBV18 to TRBJ2-2; 9 positions match TRBD1. V was clipped by 0 bases and J by 4 bases; unmatched bases: 3. CDR3 size: 16 residues. The germline V gene has CDR1 KGHSH and CDR2 LQKENI. The CDR3: CASSPPDRGVTGELFF. Written as DNA, the CDR3 is TGTGCCAGCTCACCACCGGACAGGGGAGTCACCGGGGAGCTGTTTTTT.

V is TRBV7-9 and J is TRBJ2-5; 11 nucleotides agree with TRBD2. TRBJ2-7 explains the end of the DNA better; the J call may be wrong. Germline V lookup: CDR1 SEHNR, CDR2 FQNEAQ (reference sequence). This CDR3 is built from 15 residues. The CDR3 reads CASSPSGRIAGEQYF. The CDR3 DNA is TGTGCCAGCAGTCCTAGCGGGAGGATCGCGGGCGAGCAGTACTTC.

A note on this clonotype: A read error may account for a junction end that differs from germline. J is TRBJ2-4 and V is TRBV7-9; tentatively, D is TRBD2 (5 bases). Germline V lookup: CDR1 SEHNR, CDR2 FQNEAQ (reference sequence). The CDR3 covers 14 residues. The CDR3 DNA reads as TGTGCCGGCAGCTTCGAGCGGACCCAAAACATTCAGTACTTC. Its translation: CAGSFERTQNIQYF.

Remarks on this clonotype: An end of the junction differs from the germline gene, which may be a read error. The rearrangement joins TRBV5-1 to TRBJ2-4, with D maybe TRBD1 (5 bases). Germline V gene sequence: CDR1 SGHRS, CDR2 YFSETQ. The CDR3 runs 15 residues. The CDR3 DNA sequence: TGCGCCGGCAGCCAGGGAACTGGGGCCAAAAACATTCAGTACTTC. It translates to CAGSQGTGAKNIQYF. The variable domain in full, with the rest retrieved from reference TRBV5-1 and TRBJ2-4, is KAGVTQTPRYLIKTRGQQVTLSCSPISGHRSVSWYQQTPGQGLQFLFEYFSETQRNKGNFPGRFSGRQFSNSRSEMNVSTLELGDSALYLCAGSQGTGAKNIQYFGAGTRLSVL.

About this clonotype itself: Its ends do not fully match the called genes, so a read error is possible. The chain joins TRBV7-3 to TRBJ2-6; 7 bases align to TRBD1. The CDR3 spans 17 residues. Germline V gene data show CDR1 as SGHTA and CDR2 as FQGTGA. CDR3 protein: CASSGSRDSSGTNVLTF. Here the CDR3 DNA reads TGTGCCAGCAGCGGGAGCCGGGACAGCTCTGGGACCAACGTCCTGACTTTC. Supplemented by reference TRBV7-3 and TRBJ2-6, the full variable domain reads GAGVSQTPSNKVTEKGKYVELRCDPISGHTALYWYRQSLGQGPEFLIYFQGTGAADDSGLPNDRFFAVRPEGSVSTLKIQRTERGDSAVYLCASSGSRDSSGTNVLTFGAGSRLTVL.

This clonotype was found many times. This chain uses TRBV10-3 with TRBJ2-5, with D unresolved. Trimming pared 2 bases from V and 3 bases from J, leaving 7 bases between. Germline V gives CDR1 ENHRY, CDR2 SYGVKD. This CDR3 has 13 residues. The CDR3 loop reads CAISEGREETQYF. In DNA form, the CDR3 reads TGTGCCATCAGTGAGGGAAGGGAAGAGACCCAGTACTTC.

In the case of this clonotype: A junction end diverges from the germline sequence, so it may reflect a read error. V usage is TRBV15 and J usage is TRBJ2-5; TRBD1 matches at 7 bases. Germline CDR1 and CDR2: LNHNV and YYDKDF (reference sequence). CDR3 size: 14 residues. CDR3 coding DNA: TGTGCCACCGGCAGTCGGGACAGTCAAGAGACCCAGTACTTC. Translation gives CATGSRDSQETQYF.